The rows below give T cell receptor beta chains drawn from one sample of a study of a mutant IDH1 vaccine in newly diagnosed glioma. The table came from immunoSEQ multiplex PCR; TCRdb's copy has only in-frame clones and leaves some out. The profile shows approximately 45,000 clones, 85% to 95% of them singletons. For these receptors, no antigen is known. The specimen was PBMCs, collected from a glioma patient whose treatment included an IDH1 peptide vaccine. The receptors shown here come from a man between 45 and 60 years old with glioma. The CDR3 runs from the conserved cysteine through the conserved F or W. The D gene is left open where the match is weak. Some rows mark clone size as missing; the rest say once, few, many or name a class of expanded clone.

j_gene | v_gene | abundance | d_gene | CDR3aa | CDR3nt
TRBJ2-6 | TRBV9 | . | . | CASSPGANVLTF | TGTGCCAGCAGTCCTGGGGCCAACGTCCTGACTTTC
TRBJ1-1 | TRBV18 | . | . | CASSLGNTEAFF | TGTGCCAGCTCACTGGGGAACACTGAAGCTTTCTTT
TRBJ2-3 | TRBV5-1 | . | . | CASRGEGDTQYF | TGCGCCAGCAGAGGGGAAGGGGATACGCAGTATTTT
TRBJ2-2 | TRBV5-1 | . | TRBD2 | CASSNSGSYPTGELFF | TGCGCCAGCAGCAATAGCGGGAGTTACCCCACCGGGGAGCTGTTTTTT
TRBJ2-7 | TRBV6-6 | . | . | CASKGLTAGSTYEQYF | TGTGCCAGCAAGGGACTCACTGCGGGGTCAACCTACGAGCAGTACTTC
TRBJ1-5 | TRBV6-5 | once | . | CASSYGPGVQPQHF | TGTGCCAGCAGTTACGGGCCAGGGGTTCAGCCCCAGCATTTT
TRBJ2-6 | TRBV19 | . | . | CATHQQGEVTGANVLTF | TGTGCCACCCACCAACAAGGGGAGGTCACTGGGGCCAACGTCCTGACTTTC
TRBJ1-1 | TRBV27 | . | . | CASSSLGPGWTEAFF | TGTGCCAGCAGTTCACTCGGCCCCGGGTGGACTGAAGCTTTCTTT
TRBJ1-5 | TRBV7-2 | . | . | CASSLEGGARPQHF | TGTGCCAGCAGCTTAGAGGGGGGAGCCAGGCCCCAGCATTTT
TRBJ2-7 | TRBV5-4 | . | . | CASSLYQTRTYEQYF | TGTGCCAGCAGCTTGTACCAGACTAGGACCTACGAGCAGTACTTC
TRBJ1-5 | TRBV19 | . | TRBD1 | CASSPTGGGLYNQPQHF | TGTGCCAGTAGCCCAACAGGGGGAGGGCTATACAATCAGCCCCAGCATTTT
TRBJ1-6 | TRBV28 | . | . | CASCLANSPLHF | TGTGCCAGCTGCCTGGCTAATTCACCCCTCCACTTT
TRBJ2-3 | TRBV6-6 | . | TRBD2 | CASSYLQAGATDTQYF | TGTGCCAGCAGTTACCTCCAAGCGGGGGCCACAGATACGCAGTATTTT
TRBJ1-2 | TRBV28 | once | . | CASRRSGLYGYTF | TGTGCCAGCAGGAGATCGGGACTTTATGGCTACACCTTC
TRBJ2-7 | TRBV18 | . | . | CASSPSGVGEQYF | TGTGCCAGCTCACCGTCCGGGGTAGGCGAGCAGTACTTC
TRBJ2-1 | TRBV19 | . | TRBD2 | CASRDRSGGAVYNEQFF | TGTGCCAGTAGGGACCGTAGCGGGGGGGCCGTCTACAATGAGCAGTTCTTC
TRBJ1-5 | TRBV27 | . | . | CASSLSGQRGQPQHF | TGTGCCAGCAGTTTATCGGGACAAAGGGGTCAGCCCCAGCATTTT
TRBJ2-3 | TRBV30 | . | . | CAWSRIHTDTQYF | TGTGCCTGGAGTCGGATCCACACAGATACGCAGTATTTT
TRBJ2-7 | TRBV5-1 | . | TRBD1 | CASSWGQGAPYEQYF | TGCGCCAGCAGCTGGGGACAGGGGGCCCCCTACGAGCAGTACTTC
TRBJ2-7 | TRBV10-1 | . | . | CASSDPGYEQYF | TGCGCCAGCAGTGACCCTGGCTACGAGCAGTACTTC
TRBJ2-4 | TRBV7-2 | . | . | CASSLGGRGTKNIQYF | TGTGCCAGCAGCTTAGGGGGGCGGGGAACCAAAAACATTCAGTACTTC
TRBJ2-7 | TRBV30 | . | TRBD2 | CAWKGGLAAGQQYF | TGTGCCTGGAAAGGGGGACTAGCGGCCGGGCAGCAGTACTTC
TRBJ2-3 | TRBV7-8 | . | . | CASTSGSTDTQYF | TGTGCCAGCACCAGTGGGTCCACAGATACGCAGTATTTT